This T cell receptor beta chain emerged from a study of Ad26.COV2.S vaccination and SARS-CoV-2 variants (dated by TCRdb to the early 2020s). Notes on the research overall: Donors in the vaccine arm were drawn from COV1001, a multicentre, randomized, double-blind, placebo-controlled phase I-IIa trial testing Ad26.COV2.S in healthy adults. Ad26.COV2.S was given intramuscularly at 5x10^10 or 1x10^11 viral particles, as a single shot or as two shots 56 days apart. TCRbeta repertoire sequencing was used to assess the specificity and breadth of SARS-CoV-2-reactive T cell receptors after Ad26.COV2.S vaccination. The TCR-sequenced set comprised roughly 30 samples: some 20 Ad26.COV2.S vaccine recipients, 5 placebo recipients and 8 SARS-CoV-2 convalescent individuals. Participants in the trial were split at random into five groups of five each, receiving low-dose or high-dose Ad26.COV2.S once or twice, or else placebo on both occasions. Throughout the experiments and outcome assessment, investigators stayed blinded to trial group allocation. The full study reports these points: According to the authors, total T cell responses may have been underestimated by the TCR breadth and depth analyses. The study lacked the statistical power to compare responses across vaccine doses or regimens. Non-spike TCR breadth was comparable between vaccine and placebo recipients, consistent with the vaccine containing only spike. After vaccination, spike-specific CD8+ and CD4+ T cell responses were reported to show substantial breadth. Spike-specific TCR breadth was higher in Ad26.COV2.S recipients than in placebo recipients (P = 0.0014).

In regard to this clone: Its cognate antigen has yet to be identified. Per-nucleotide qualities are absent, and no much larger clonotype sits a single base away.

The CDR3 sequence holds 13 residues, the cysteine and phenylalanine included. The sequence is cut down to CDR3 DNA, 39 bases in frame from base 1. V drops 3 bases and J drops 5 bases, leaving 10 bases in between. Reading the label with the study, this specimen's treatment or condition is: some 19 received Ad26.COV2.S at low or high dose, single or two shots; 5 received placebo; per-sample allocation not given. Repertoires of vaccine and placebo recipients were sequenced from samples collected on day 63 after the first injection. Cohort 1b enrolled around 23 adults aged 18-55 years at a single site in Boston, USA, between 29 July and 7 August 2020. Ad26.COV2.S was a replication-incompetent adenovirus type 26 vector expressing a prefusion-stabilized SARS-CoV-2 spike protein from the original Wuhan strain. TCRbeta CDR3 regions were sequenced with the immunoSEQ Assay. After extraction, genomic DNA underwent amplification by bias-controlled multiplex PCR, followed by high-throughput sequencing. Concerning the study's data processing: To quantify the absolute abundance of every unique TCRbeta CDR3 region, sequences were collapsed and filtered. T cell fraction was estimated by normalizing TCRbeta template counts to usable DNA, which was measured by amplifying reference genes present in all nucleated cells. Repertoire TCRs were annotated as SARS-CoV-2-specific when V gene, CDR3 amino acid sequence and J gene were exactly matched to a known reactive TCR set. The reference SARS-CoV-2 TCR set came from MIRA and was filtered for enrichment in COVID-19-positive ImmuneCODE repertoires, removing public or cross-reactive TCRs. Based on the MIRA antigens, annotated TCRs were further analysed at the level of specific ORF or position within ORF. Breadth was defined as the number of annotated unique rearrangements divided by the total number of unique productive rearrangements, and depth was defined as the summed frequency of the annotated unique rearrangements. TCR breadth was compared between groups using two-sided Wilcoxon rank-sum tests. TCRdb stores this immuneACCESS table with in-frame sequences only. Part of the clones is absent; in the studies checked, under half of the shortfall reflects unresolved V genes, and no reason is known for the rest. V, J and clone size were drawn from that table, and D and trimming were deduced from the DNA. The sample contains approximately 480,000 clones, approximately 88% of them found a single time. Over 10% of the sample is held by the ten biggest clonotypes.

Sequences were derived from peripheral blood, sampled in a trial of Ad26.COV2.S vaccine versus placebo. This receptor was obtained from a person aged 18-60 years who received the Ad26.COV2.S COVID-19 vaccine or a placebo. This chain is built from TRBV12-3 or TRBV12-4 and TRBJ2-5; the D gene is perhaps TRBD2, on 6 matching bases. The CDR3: CASSFGGRETQYF. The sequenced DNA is TGTGCCAGCAGTTTCGGGGGTCGGGAGACCCAGTACTTC.